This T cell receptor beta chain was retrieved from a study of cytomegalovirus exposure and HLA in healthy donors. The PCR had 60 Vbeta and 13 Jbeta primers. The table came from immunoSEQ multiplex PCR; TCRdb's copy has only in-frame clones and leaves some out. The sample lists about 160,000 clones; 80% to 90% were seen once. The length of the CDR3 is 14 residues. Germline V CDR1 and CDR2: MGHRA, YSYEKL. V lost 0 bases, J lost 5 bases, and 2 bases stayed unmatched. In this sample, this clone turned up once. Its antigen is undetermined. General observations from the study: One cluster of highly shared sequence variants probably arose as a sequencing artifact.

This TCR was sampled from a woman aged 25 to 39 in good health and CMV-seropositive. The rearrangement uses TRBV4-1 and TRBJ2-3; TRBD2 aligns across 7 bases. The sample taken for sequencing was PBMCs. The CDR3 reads CASSQEGGGDTQYF. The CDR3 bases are TGCGCCAGCAGCCAAGAGGGGGGGGGAGATACGCAGTATTTT.